These 29 T cell receptor beta chains came from one sample sequenced in a study of T cells in Graves' hyperthyroidism and ophthalmopathy. The CDR3 regions of TCR beta were amplified from RNA transcripts. HTBI primers drove first-round RT-PCR of the TCR CDR3. TCRdb analysed the multiplex PCR reads with MiXCR anew, one entry per CDR3 protein. Among some 600,000 distinct CDR3 sequences, approximately 14% were seen once, and the ten largest hold around 5.4%. Sequenced material: blood. These receptors were obtained from a woman aged 25 to 39 with Graves' hyperthyroidism that later progressed to Graves' ophthalmopathy.

In its sample, this clonotype was seen many times. The V gene is TRBV24-1, the J gene TRBJ1-1, with D possibly being TRBD1 (6 bases). The CDR3 runs 16 residues. Germline lookup yields CDR1 KGHDR and CDR2 SFDVKD. The V end lost 7 bases, the J end lost 4 bases, and 21 bases lay between the germline ends. CDR3 in DNA: TGTGCCACCAGCTCGGACAGAGAGCATGGGGGCACTGAAGCTTTCTTT. Translation gives CATSSDREHGGTEAFF.

Notes on this clonotype: Possible read error: a much larger clone is one base away. The CDR3 here is CASSSRTVSWEGPEALF. In DNA form, the CDR3 reads TGTGCCAGCAGCTCTCGGACAGTGAGTTGGGAAGGGCCTGAAGCTTTATTT. V is TRBV7-2 and J is TRBJ1-1; the D gene is possibly TRBD1 (6 bases). Germline V gene lookup returns CDR1 SGHTA and CDR2 FQGNSA. The CDR3 contains 17 residues.

This clonotype was counted many times. CDR3 protein: CAWSGGSNQPQHF. The CDR3 DNA reads TGTGCCTGGAGTGGTGGGAGCAATCAGCCCCAGCATTTT. The rearrangement links TRBV30 to TRBJ1-5, with D unresolved. V lost 1 base and J lost 1, with 5 bases in between. CDR1 is GTSNPN, CDR2 SVGIG, per germline (reference sequence). The CDR3 sequence is 13 residues long.

With regard to this clonotype: Germline is not matched at one junction end, which may reflect a read error. The V and J genes are TRBV5-5 and TRBJ1-5; 9 bases are shared with TRBD1. Germline V CDR1 and CDR2: SGHKS, YYEKEE (reference sequence). CDR3 length: 14 residues. The CDR3 coding sequence is TGCGCCAGGCGGGACAGGGAGCAGCATCAGCCCCAGCATTTT. Protein sequence: CARRDREQHQPQHF.

This clonotype has more than one count but fewer than ten. V usage is TRBV13 and J usage is TRBJ1-1; no definite D call. This CDR3 spans 15 amino acids. Trimming took off 5 bases at V and 0 bases at J, with 13 bases between the two ends. CDR1 is PRHDT, CDR2 FYEKMQ, per germline (reference sequence). This CDR3 reads CASSPQAGMNTEAFF. The CDR3 bases are TGTGCCAGCAGCCCGCAAGCGGGGATGAACACTGAAGCTTTCTTT.

This clonotype occurred many times. This sequence joins TRBV20-1 and TRBJ2-3; D is undetermined. This CDR3 has 13 residues. The V end was cut by 0 bases, the J end by 2 bases, with 6 bases between. CDR1 and CDR2 (germline): DFQATT, SNEGSKA (reference sequence). CDR3 amino acids: CSAREAITDTQYF. In DNA, the CDR3 is TGCAGTGCTAGAGAAGCGATCACAGATACGCAGTATTTT.

This clonotype has at least ten counts. The chain employs TRBV11-1 and TRBJ2-1; weak D call: TRBD2 (6 bases). CDR3 length equals 14 residues. Germline V CDR1 and CDR2: SGHAT, FQDESV (reference sequence). The V and J ends lost 1 base and 5 bases respectively, with 9 bases between them. CDR3 protein: CASSLVGGDNEQFF. Written as DNA, the CDR3 is TGTGCCAGCAGCTTAGTTGGCGGGGACAATGAGCAGTTCTTC.

V gene TRBV19 combines with J gene TRBJ2-1, with 12 bases fitting TRBD2. After removal of 8 bases from V and 7 bases from J, the junction contained 3 bases not matched to a gene. The CDR3 totals 13 residues. CDR1 and CDR2 from the germline V gene are LNHDA and SQIVND (reference sequence). The CDR3 spells CASGLAGSNEQFF. CDR3 bases: TGTGCCAGTGGACTAGCGGGATCTAATGAGCAGTTCTTC. The variable domain in full, completed from reference TRBV19 and TRBJ2-1, reads DGGITQSPKYLFRKEGQNVTLSCEQNLNHDAMYWYRQDPGQGLRLIYYSQIVNDFQKGDIAEGYSVSREKKESFPLTVTSAQKNPTAFYLCASGLAGSNEQFFGPGTRLTVL.

In its sample, this clonotype was seen many times. The chain carries TRBV27 and TRBJ2-7; D is uncertain. Germline CDR1 MNHEY, CDR2 SMNVEV (reference sequence). The CDR3 is 12 amino acids. V lost 10 bases and J lost 1, with 11 bases in between. CDR3 in amino acids: CATLPPSYEQYF. CDR3 bases: TGTGCCACCCTTCCACCTTCCTACGAGCAGTACTTC.

Remarks on this clonotype: One base away lies a much larger clone, so this may be a sequencing read error. The chain employs TRBV19 and TRBJ1-3, with D possibly being TRBD1 (5 bases). The CDR3 contains 14 residues. Germline assignment: CDR1 LNHDA and CDR2 SQIVND (reference sequence). V shed 4 bases and J shed 0 bases, with 7 bases lying between them. The chain's CDR3 is CASSTTVSGNTIYF. DNA of the CDR3: TGTGCCAGTAGTACGACAGTCTCTGGAAACACCATATATTTT.

This clonotype was seen ten or more times. This chain connects TRBV7-8 to TRBJ2-1, with 10 bases identical to TRBD2. CDR3 length: 17 amino acids. Germline assignment: CDR1 SGHVS and CDR2 FQNEAQ. With V trimmed by 1 base and J by 6 bases, 9 bases remained unmatched. The CDR3 DNA sequence: TGTGCCAGCAGCTTAGAGGGCGTAGCGGGAGGAGGCAATGAGCAGTTCTTC. Its translation is CASSLEGVAGGGNEQFF. The whole variable domain, filled in from reference TRBV7-8 and TRBJ2-1, reads GAGVSQSPRYKVAKRGQDVALRCDPISGHVSLFWYQQALGQGPEFLTYFQNEAQLDKSGLPSDRFFAERPEGSVSTLKIQRTQQEDSAVYLCASSLEGVAGGGNEQFFGPGTRLTVL.

This clonotype has a count of ten or more. The CDR3 DNA sequence: TGCGCCAGCAGCCAAGAAAGCGGGAGCTCCTACGAGCAGTACTTC. This sequence encodes CASSQESGSSYEQYF. V is TRBV4-1 and J is TRBJ2-7, with 8 positions matching TRBD2. The CDR3 loop spans 15 amino acids. The germline V gene has CDR1 MGHRA and CDR2 YSYEKL. The V and J ends lost 0 bases and 0 bases, in that order; junction bases with no gene match: 1.

This clonotype was recorded many times. The chain is built from TRBV15 and TRBJ1-1; D is unresolved. Germline V gene sequence: CDR1 LNHNV, CDR2 YYDKDF (reference sequence). Trimming removed 0 bases from V and 1 base from J, with 21 bases in between. This CDR3 is 19 amino acids long. The CDR3 DNA reads as TGTGCCACCAGCAGAGAGCGGATGGGGTACGAAGGTGGGAACACTGAAGCTTTCTTT. Its protein is CATSRERMGYEGGNTEAFF.

The genes are TRBV7-9 and TRBJ2-7, with D possibly TRBD1 on 6 matching bases. CDR1 and CDR2 (germline): SEHNR, FQNEAQ (reference sequence). There are 15 residues in the CDR3. V gave up 5 bases and J gave up 0 bases, with 14 bases separating them. Written as DNA, the CDR3 is TGTGCCAGCAGCCGTGGACAGATTCCCTCCTACGAGCAGTACTTC. Protein: CASSRGQIPSYEQYF.

In this sample, this clonotype turned up many times. The chain is built from TRBV5-1 and TRBJ1-5; 10 bases map to TRBD1. The CDR3 spans 15 residues. Germline V CDR1 and CDR2: SGHRS, YFSETQ. With 3 bases clipped from V and 3 bases from J, the junction kept 3 bases outside the gene matches. This chain's CDR3 is CASSWGQGNNQPQHF. The DNA for the CDR3 is TGCGCCAGCAGCTGGGGACAGGGGAACAATCAGCCCCAGCATTTT.

This clonotype was counted at least ten times. The V and J genes are TRBV6-1 and TRBJ1-1; 7 nucleotides match TRBD1. V lost 5 bases, J lost 0 bases, and 6 bases stayed unmatched. The CDR3 totals 15 residues. CDR1 is MNHNS and CDR2 is SASEGT in the germline V gene. The CDR3 coding sequence is TGTGCCAGCAGTACTACGACAGGGATGAACACTGAAGCTTTCTTT. Protein: CASSTTTGMNTEAFF.

This clonotype was seen a few times. The chain couples TRBV9 to TRBJ2-2; D call uncertain. The CDR3 has 14 residues. Germline CDR1 reads SGDLS; CDR2 reads YYNGEE. V lost 0 bases, J lost 1 base, and 4 bases lay in between. For the CDR3, the DNA is TGTGCCAGCAGCGTAGCTCGGAACACCGGGGAGCTGTTTTTT. Amino acid sequence: CASSVARNTGELFF.

As to this clonotype: This may arise from a read error, as a much more abundant clone is one base away. CDR3 protein: CSVESKGQGFLEQYF. As DNA, the CDR3 is TGCAGCGTTGAATCGAAAGGACAGGGTTTTCTGGAGCAGTACTTC. The gene calls are TRBV29-1 and TRBJ2-7; 8 bases align to TRBD1. CDR3 length: 15 residues. The germline CDR1 and CDR2 sequences are SQVTM and ANQGSEA. V lost 2 bases and J lost 7; bases outside the gene matches: 13.

The chain links TRBV7-9 to TRBJ1-4; a weak D match, TRBD1 (5 bases). CDR3 length: 15 amino acids. Trimming cost V 6 bases and J 5 bases, with 16 bases left between them. In germline, CDR1 is SEHNR, CDR2 FQNEAQ (reference sequence). In DNA, the CDR3 is TGTGCCAGCAGACCCGGGACTGCCTCCAATGAAAAACTGTTTTTT. Translating it yields CASRPGTASNEKLFF.

There are many counts of this clonotype. The V call is TRBV28, the J call TRBJ1-5; no clear D. Germline V lookup: CDR1 MDHEN, CDR2 SYDVKM. Trimming took off 6 bases at V and 0 bases at J, with 9 bases between the two ends. This CDR3 spans 14 amino acids. CDR3 sequence reads: CASRRLLSNQPQHF. The CDR3 nucleotides are TGTGCCAGCAGGCGGCTCCTTAGCAATCAGCCCCAGCATTTT. The full variable domain, in which reference TRBV28 and TRBJ1-5 provide the parts outside the CDR3, is DVKVTQSSRYLVKRTGEKVFLECVQDMDHENMFWYRQDPGLGLRLIYFSYDVKMKEKGDIPEGYSVSREKKERFSLILESASTNQTSMYLCASRRLLSNQPQHFGDGTRLSIL.

This clonotype was recorded at least ten times. The CDR3 region has the DNA TGCAGCTCTCGAGACGGGGAAAAACTGTTTTTT. As protein: CSSRDGEKLFF. The chain joins TRBV20-1 to TRBJ1-4; D call uncertain. The CDR3 has 11 residues. Germline V lookup: CDR1 DFQATT, CDR2 SNEGSKA (reference sequence).

This clonotype showed up just a few times. This chain joins TRBV7-9 and TRBJ2-7; 10 nucleotides align to TRBD2. Germline lookup yields CDR1 SEHNR and CDR2 FQNEAQ (reference sequence). This CDR3 contains 15 residues. J was trimmed by 4 bases and V by 4 bases; bases with no gene match: 7. The CDR3 here is CASSSEAGGPYEQYF. Here the CDR3 DNA reads TGTGCCAGCAGCTCTGAAGCGGGAGGGCCGTACGAGCAGTACTTC.

As to this clonotype: This sequence may be a read error, since a much larger clone differs from it by one base. V usage is TRBV27 and J usage is TRBJ1-2, with 9 bases fitting TRBD1. CDR1 is MNHEY, CDR2 SMNVEV, per germline (reference sequence). The CDR3 contains 16 residues. This CDR3 is CASSLTTGGGNYSYTF. The CDR3 DNA is TGTGCCAGCAGTCTTACCACAGGGGGCGGAAACTATAGCTACACCTTC.

CDR3 region: CASSLLGLAGGPDEQFF. DNA of the CDR3: TGCGCCAGCAGCCTATTGGGACTAGCGGGAGGGCCGGATGAGCAGTTCTTC. V usage is TRBV5-1 and J usage is TRBJ2-1; TRBD2 matches at 16 bases. The V gene end was trimmed by 4 bases and the J gene end by 8 bases; junction bases not matched to a gene: 9. The CDR3 is 17 amino acids. The germline CDR1 and CDR2 sequences are SGHRS and YFSETQ.

Turning to this clonotype: Relative to the germline gene, one junction end is altered; a read error may explain this. The J gene is TRBJ2-3, the V gene TRBV7-3; 8 nucleotides match TRBD1. Germline CDR1 SGHTA, CDR2 FQGTGA. The CDR3 is 13 residues long. Here the CDR3 DNA reads TGTGCCAGCAGCCGACAGGGGATGGATACGGAGTATTTT. It codes for CASSRQGMDTEYF.

This clonotype turned up a few times. The chain combines TRBV27 with TRBJ1-5; 7 bases are a match to TRBD1. The CDR3 has 14 residues. The ends lost 5 bases at V and 7 bases at J; junction bases unmatched: 8. Germline V lookup: CDR1 MNHEY, CDR2 SMNVEV (reference sequence). The CDR3 DNA reads as TGTGCCAGCAGTGTCCGGGACAGAGAACAGCCCCAGCATTTT. Encoded protein: CASSVRDREQPQHF.

This clonotype was seen at least ten times. This chain joins TRBV6-2 or TRBV6-3 and TRBJ1-5; D not resolved. Germline CDR1 reads MNHEY; CDR2 reads SVGEGT. Between the trimmed V and J ends, which lost 5 bases and 7 bases, there was a span of 24 bases. This CDR3 is 17 amino acids long. DNA of the CDR3: TGTGCCAGCAGTCCAGCCGGCGACGGGGTCGTCGAACAGCCCCAGCATTTT. It encodes CASSPAGDGVVEQPQHF.

This clonotype was seen a handful of times. The chain employs TRBV7-9 and TRBJ2-7; a weak D match, TRBD2 (6 bases). In germline, CDR1 is SEHNR, CDR2 FQNEAQ (reference sequence). The CDR3 has 14 residues. The V end was cut by 4 bases, the J end by 5 bases, with 15 bases between. The CDR3 protein is CASSSAGRDNEQYF. In nucleotides, the CDR3 is TGTGCCAGCAGCTCAGCCGGGAGAGACAACGAGCAGTACTTC.

The chain is built from TRBV24-1 and TRBJ2-5; TRBD2 might be the D (5 bases). Deletions cut 5 bases from V and 4 bases from J, with 13 bases between. This CDR3 comprises 14 residues. Germline V CDR1 and CDR2: KGHDR, SFDVKD. CDR3 nucleotide sequence: TGTGCCACCAGTGTCGCGGGTCGGGTAGAGACCCAGTACTTC. Its translation: CATSVAGRVETQYF.